These T cell receptor beta chains were read from a single sample in a study of T cell responses to AZD1222 COVID-19 vaccine. Clones were sequenced by immunoSEQ multiplex PCR, and TCRdb holds only the in-frame ones, with some missing. The top ten clones hold 1% to 1.5% of a sample with 95,000 to 100,000 clones, 90% of them seen once. The sequences come from peripheral blood, collected on day 0 of AZD1222 vaccination. These receptors were taken from an adult in good health. Each CDR3 is given with its conserved first and last residue. The order of the fields is V gene, CDR3 length, clone size, J gene, D gene, CDR3 DNA, CDR3 protein. D genes are given only for firm matches. Clone size appears in some rows only: once, few, many, or a class for an expanded clone.

v_gene: TRBV5-1; len: 16; abundance: NA; j_gene: TRBJ2-5; d_gene: NA; CDR3nt: TGCGCCAGCAGCTTGAATGCCGCTCGCGGGGTGGAGACCCAGTACTTC; CDR3aa: CASSLNAARGVETQYF
v_gene: TRBV30; len: 11; abundance: NA; j_gene: TRBJ1-2; d_gene: NA; CDR3nt: TGTGCCTGGAATGGACTCCTAGGCTACACCTTC; CDR3aa: CAWNGLLGYTF
v_gene: TRBV2; len: 13; abundance: NA; j_gene: TRBJ1-1; d_gene: NA; CDR3nt: TGTGCCAGCAGTGAAGCGCTACAAGGGTCTCTGATCTTT; CDR3aa: CASSEALQGSLIF
v_gene: TRBV19; len: 14; abundance: NA; j_gene: TRBJ1-5; d_gene: TRBD1; CDR3nt: TGTGCCAGAGCCCCGGGACAGGGGTTGGAGCCCCAGCATTTT; CDR3aa: CARAPGQGLEPQHF
v_gene: TRBV6-5; len: 12; abundance: once; j_gene: TRBJ1-6; d_gene: NA; CDR3nt: TGTGCCAGCAGCGATTTTAATTCACCCCTCCACTTT; CDR3aa: CASSDFNSPLHF
v_gene: TRBV29-1; len: 14; abundance: once; j_gene: TRBJ1-2; d_gene: NA; CDR3nt: TGCAGCGTTGAGGGGGAGAAGTTTAACTATGGCTACACCTTC; CDR3aa: CSVEGEKFNYGYTF
v_gene: TRBV11-3; len: 16; abundance: NA; j_gene: TRBJ2-3; d_gene: TRBD2; CDR3nt: TGTGCCAGCAGTTCCTATAGCGGGGAGACCACAGATACGCAGTATTTT; CDR3aa: CASSSYSGETTDTQYF
v_gene: TRBV5-1; len: 14; abundance: NA; j_gene: TRBJ1-1; d_gene: NA; CDR3nt: TGCGCCAGCAGCGTCGACACGGCGAACACTGAAGCTTTCTTT; CDR3aa: CASSVDTANTEAFF
v_gene: TRBV5-6; len: 15; abundance: NA; j_gene: TRBJ2-2; d_gene: TRBD1; CDR3nt: TGTGCCAGCAGCTTGACGGGCAGGGGGCCCGGGGAGCTGTTTTTT; CDR3aa: CASSLTGRGPGELFF
v_gene: TRBV24-1; len: 15; abundance: NA; j_gene: TRBJ1-4; d_gene: NA; CDR3nt: TGTGCCACCAGTGATGCATCGGGGGCTAATGAAAAACTGTTTTTT; CDR3aa: CATSDASGANEKLFF
v_gene: TRBV5-4; len: 16; abundance: NA; j_gene: TRBJ2-5; d_gene: TRBD1; CDR3nt: TGTGCCAGCAGCCCTACGGACAGGGGGAAGGGAGAGACCCAGTACTTC; CDR3aa: CASSPTDRGKGETQYF
v_gene: TRBV27; len: 14; abundance: NA; j_gene: TRBJ1-1; d_gene: NA; CDR3nt: TGTGCCAGCAGTTTAGCCGTCAAGAACACTGAAGCTTTCTTT; CDR3aa: CASSLAVKNTEAFF
v_gene: TRBV28; len: 15; abundance: NA; j_gene: TRBJ1-1; d_gene: NA; CDR3nt: TGTGCCAGCAGTTTAGCCACGACAGTAAACACTGAAGCTTTCTTT; CDR3aa: CASSLATTVNTEAFF
v_gene: TRBV16; len: 17; abundance: once; j_gene: TRBJ2-1; d_gene: NA; CDR3nt: TGTGCCAGCAGCCGTCGCGTCGGGGACGGTGGAAACAATGAGCAGTTCTTC; CDR3aa: CASSRRVGDGGNNEQFF
v_gene: TRBV28; len: 17; abundance: once; j_gene: TRBJ1-5; d_gene: TRBD1; CDR3nt: TGTGCCAGCAGACCGATCCGGGACAGTTATAGCAATCAGCCCCAGCATTTT; CDR3aa: CASRPIRDSYSNQPQHF
v_gene: TRBV11-2; len: 18; abundance: NA; j_gene: TRBJ1-4; d_gene: TRBD1; CDR3nt: TGTGCCAGCAGCTTAGATCACATCTTACAGGGGGGTAATGAAAAACTGTTTTTT; CDR3aa: CASSLDHILQGGNEKLFF
v_gene: TRBV6-5; len: 13; abundance: NA; j_gene: TRBJ1-1; d_gene: TRBD1; CDR3nt: TGTGCCAGCAACCAGGGACAGTACACTGAAGCTTTCTTT; CDR3aa: CASNQGQYTEAFF
v_gene: TRBV2; len: 15; abundance: NA; j_gene: TRBJ1-6; d_gene: NA; CDR3nt: TGTGCCAGCAGGCCCCTGAGGGGAGAGAATTCACCCCTCCACTTT; CDR3aa: CASRPLRGENSPLHF
v_gene: TRBV27; len: 14; abundance: NA; j_gene: TRBJ1-1; d_gene: TRBD1; CDR3nt: TGTGCCAGCAGTCCGAGATCAGGGGGCGCGAACGCTTTCTTT; CDR3aa: CASSPRSGGANAFF
v_gene: TRBV7-3; len: 13; abundance: NA; j_gene: TRBJ1-5; d_gene: NA; CDR3nt: TGTGCCAGCAGCCTCGACTCCAATCAGCCCCAGCATTTT; CDR3aa: CASSLDSNQPQHF
v_gene: TRBV18; len: 14; abundance: NA; j_gene: TRBJ1-5; d_gene: NA; CDR3nt: TGTGCCAGCTCGCGAGGGGGGGTCAATCAGCCCCAGCATTTT; CDR3aa: CASSRGGVNQPQHF
v_gene: TRBV5-1; len: 16; abundance: NA; j_gene: TRBJ1-1; d_gene: NA; CDR3nt: TGCGCCAGCAGCTTGTGGGGGGGAGGATCGAGCACTGAAGCTTTCTTT; CDR3aa: CASSLWGGGSSTEAFF
v_gene: TRBV7-2; len: 13; abundance: NA; j_gene: TRBJ2-7; d_gene: TRBD2; CDR3nt: TGTGCCAGCAGCTTAGTACTAGCGTGGGAGCAGTACTTC; CDR3aa: CASSLVLAWEQYF
v_gene: TRBV12-3/TRBV12-4; len: 11; abundance: NA; j_gene: TRBJ1-6; d_gene: NA; CDR3nt: TGTGCCAGCAGTTTAACCTCACCCCTCCACTTT; CDR3aa: CASSLTSPLHF
v_gene: TRBV4-1; len: 15; abundance: NA; j_gene: TRBJ1-2; d_gene: TRBD1; CDR3nt: TGCGCCAGCAGCCTCTCGCAGACAGGGGCCTATGGCTACACCTTC; CDR3aa: CASSLSQTGAYGYTF
v_gene: TRBV9; len: 12; abundance: NA; j_gene: TRBJ1-2; d_gene: NA; CDR3nt: TGTGCCAGCAGCGTACCGAACTATGGCTACACCTTC; CDR3aa: CASSVPNYGYTF
v_gene: TRBV27; len: 17; abundance: NA; j_gene: TRBJ2-2; d_gene: NA; CDR3nt: TGTGCCAGCACCTCCCCTTTTCTAGCGATTAACACCGGGGAGCTGTTTTTT; CDR3aa: CASTSPFLAINTGELFF
v_gene: TRBV27; len: 14; abundance: NA; j_gene: TRBJ1-1; d_gene: NA; CDR3nt: TGTGCCAGCAGTTTATCCGGTTGGAGCCCTGAAGCTTTCTTT; CDR3aa: CASSLSGWSPEAFF
v_gene: TRBV5-1; len: 13; abundance: NA; j_gene: TRBJ2-7; d_gene: TRBD1; CDR3nt: TGCGCCAGCAGCCTGGGACAGGGACGCAGGCAGTACTTC; CDR3aa: CASSLGQGRRQYF
v_gene: TRBV5-6; len: 14; abundance: NA; j_gene: TRBJ1-5; d_gene: NA; CDR3nt: TGTGCCAGCAGCTTGCGGTCGGGCAATCAGCCCCAGCATTTT; CDR3aa: CASSLRSGNQPQHF
v_gene: TRBV12-3/TRBV12-4; len: 13; abundance: NA; j_gene: TRBJ2-7; d_gene: NA; CDR3nt: TGTGCCAGCAGCCCGGGCGCCTCCTACGAGCAGTACTTC; CDR3aa: CASSPGASYEQYF
v_gene: TRBV3-1/TRBV3-2; len: 16; abundance: NA; j_gene: TRBJ2-3; d_gene: TRBD2; CDR3nt: TGTGCCAGCAGCAATTTAGCGGGGGGAAACACAGATACGCAGTATTTT; CDR3aa: CASSNLAGGNTDTQYF
v_gene: TRBV4-1; len: 14; abundance: NA; j_gene: TRBJ2-1; d_gene: NA; CDR3nt: TGCGCCAGCAGCCCGAAAGGGGGGCCGAGTGAGCAGTTCTTC; CDR3aa: CASSPKGGPSEQFF
v_gene: TRBV6-5; len: 15; abundance: NA; j_gene: TRBJ2-3; d_gene: NA; CDR3nt: TGTGCCAGCAGTTACTCGAGAGGCTACACAGATACGCAGTATTTT; CDR3aa: CASSYSRGYTDTQYF
v_gene: TRBV18; len: 13; abundance: NA; j_gene: TRBJ2-7; d_gene: NA; CDR3nt: TGTGCCAGCTCACCGGGGGCCGGGGACGAGCAGTACTTC; CDR3aa: CASSPGAGDEQYF
v_gene: TRBV28; len: 15; abundance: NA; j_gene: TRBJ1-5; d_gene: TRBD1; CDR3nt: TGTGCCAGCAATTCCGGGACAGGGGACTGGGAGCCCCAGCATTTT; CDR3aa: CASNSGTGDWEPQHF
v_gene: TRBV24-1; len: 13; abundance: once; j_gene: TRBJ1-2; d_gene: NA; CDR3nt: TGTGCCACCAGTGAGCCTCGGGGGGGCGGCTACACCTTC; CDR3aa: CATSEPRGGGYTF
v_gene: TRBV28; len: 13; abundance: NA; j_gene: TRBJ1-1; d_gene: TRBD1; CDR3nt: TGTGCCAGCAGTTTAAAGAGGGGGCTAGGAGCTTTCTTT; CDR3aa: CASSLKRGLGAFF
v_gene: TRBV6-4; len: 14; abundance: NA; j_gene: TRBJ1-1; d_gene: NA; CDR3nt: TGTGCCAGCAGTCCGAGCCCAGAGAACACTGAAGCTTTCTTT; CDR3aa: CASSPSPENTEAFF
v_gene: TRBV5-4; len: 13; abundance: NA; j_gene: TRBJ2-7; d_gene: NA; CDR3nt: TGTGCCAGCAGCTCACCAAACTTACACGAGCAGTACTTC; CDR3aa: CASSSPNLHEQYF
v_gene: TRBV3-1/TRBV3-2; len: 17; abundance: NA; j_gene: TRBJ2-5; d_gene: TRBD2; CDR3nt: TGTGCCAGCACGTATCAAGGGCGGGGGAGGTACCAAGAGACCCAGTACTTC; CDR3aa: CASTYQGRGRYQETQYF
v_gene: TRBV5-1; len: 16; abundance: once; j_gene: TRBJ2-1; d_gene: TRBD1; CDR3nt: TGCGCCAGCAGCTTGATCCGGACAGGGGGGAACAATGAGCAGTTCTTC; CDR3aa: CASSLIRTGGNNEQFF
v_gene: TRBV7-7; len: 15; abundance: NA; j_gene: TRBJ2-5; d_gene: NA; CDR3nt: TGTGCCAGCAGCGACCGGGACACCTCTCTCGAGACCCAGTACTTC; CDR3aa: CASSDRDTSLETQYF
v_gene: TRBV7-2; len: 13; abundance: NA; j_gene: TRBJ1-6; d_gene: NA; CDR3nt: TGTGCCAGCAGCGCAAGTCGGGATTCACCCCTCCACTTT; CDR3aa: CASSASRDSPLHF
v_gene: TRBV4-2; len: 15; abundance: once; j_gene: TRBJ2-7; d_gene: NA; CDR3nt: TGTGCCAGCAGCCAAGGGTGGGGACAAGGGTACGAGCAGTACTTC; CDR3aa: CASSQGWGQGYEQYF
v_gene: TRBV7-2; len: 12; abundance: NA; j_gene: TRBJ1-5; d_gene: NA; CDR3nt: TGTGCCAGCAGCTACAGGGAGGCGCCCCAGCATTTT; CDR3aa: CASSYREAPQHF
v_gene: TRBV2; len: 13; abundance: once; j_gene: TRBJ1-4; d_gene: TRBD1; CDR3nt: TGTGCCGGGGGGACAGCAACTAATGAAAAACTGTTTTTT; CDR3aa: CAGGTATNEKLFF
v_gene: TRBV6-5; len: 12; abundance: NA; j_gene: TRBJ2-5; d_gene: NA; CDR3nt: TGTGCCAGCGGTACGGGTTCAGAGACCCAGTACTTC; CDR3aa: CASGTGSETQYF
v_gene: TRBV13; len: 15; abundance: NA; j_gene: TRBJ1-6; d_gene: NA; CDR3nt: TGTGCCAGCAGCCCCGTCAGGGCCCCCATGTCACCCCTCCACTTT; CDR3aa: CASSPVRAPMSPLHF
v_gene: TRBV4-2; len: 13; abundance: NA; j_gene: TRBJ2-3; d_gene: NA; CDR3nt: TGTGCCAGCAGCCAAGCCGCCACAGATACGCAGTATTTT; CDR3aa: CASSQAATDTQYF
v_gene: TRBV27; len: 15; abundance: NA; j_gene: TRBJ1-2; d_gene: NA; CDR3nt: TGTGCCAGCAGTCCCCCGATTTTGAGGTTGGTTGGCTACACCTTC; CDR3aa: CASSPPILRLVGYTF
v_gene: TRBV6-5; len: 14; abundance: few; j_gene: TRBJ1-6; d_gene: NA; CDR3nt: TGTGCCAGCAGTTACCGCGGGGTAGGTTCACCCCTCCACTTT; CDR3aa: CASSYRGVGSPLHF
v_gene: TRBV28; len: 15; abundance: NA; j_gene: TRBJ2-6; d_gene: TRBD1; CDR3nt: TGTGCCATCGACAGGGGTTCTCCTGGGGCCAACGTCCTGACTTTC; CDR3aa: CAIDRGSPGANVLTF
v_gene: TRBV3-1/TRBV3-2; len: 15; abundance: NA; j_gene: TRBJ1-4; d_gene: NA; CDR3nt: TGTGCCAGCAGCCAAGAAACAGGGAGAATGGAAAAACTGTTTTTT; CDR3aa: CASSQETGRMEKLFF
v_gene: TRBV5-5; len: 15; abundance: NA; j_gene: TRBJ1-4; d_gene: TRBD1; CDR3nt: TGTGCCAGCAGCTTAGGGACAGCCCGTAATGAAAAACTGTTTTTT; CDR3aa: CASSLGTARNEKLFF
v_gene: TRBV4-2; len: 13; abundance: NA; j_gene: TRBJ2-1; d_gene: TRBD2; CDR3nt: TGTGCCAGCAGCCAATTGGGGGGGTATGAGCAGTTCTTC; CDR3aa: CASSQLGGYEQFF
v_gene: TRBV28; len: 16; abundance: NA; j_gene: TRBJ1-2; d_gene: TRBD1; CDR3nt: TGTGCCAGCAGTTTACCCGGGACAGCCAATAACTATGGCTACACCTTC; CDR3aa: CASSLPGTANNYGYTF
v_gene: TRBV18; len: 13; abundance: NA; j_gene: TRBJ1-4; d_gene: TRBD1; CDR3nt: TGTGCCAGCGCCCCGGGACAGGATGAAAAACTGTTTTTT; CDR3aa: CASAPGQDEKLFF
v_gene: TRBV5-1; len: 14; abundance: NA; j_gene: TRBJ1-2; d_gene: NA; CDR3nt: TGCGCCAGCAGCTTGGTGAACGGGAACTATGGCTACACCTTC; CDR3aa: CASSLVNGNYGYTF